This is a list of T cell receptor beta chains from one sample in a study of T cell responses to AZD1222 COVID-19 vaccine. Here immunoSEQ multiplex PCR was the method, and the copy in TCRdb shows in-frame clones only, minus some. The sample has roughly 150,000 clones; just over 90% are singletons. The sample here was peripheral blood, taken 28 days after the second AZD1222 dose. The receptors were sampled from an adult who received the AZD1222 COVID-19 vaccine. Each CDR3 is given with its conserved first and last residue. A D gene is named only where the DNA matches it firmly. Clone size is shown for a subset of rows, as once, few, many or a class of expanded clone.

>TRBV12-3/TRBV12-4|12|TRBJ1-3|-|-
TGTGCCAGCCGGACCTCTGGAAACACCATATATTTT
CASRTSGNTIYF
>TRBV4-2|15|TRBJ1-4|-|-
TGTGCCAGCAGCCCCGTGGTGGGCCTAAATGAAAAACTGTTTTTT
CASSPVVGLNEKLFF
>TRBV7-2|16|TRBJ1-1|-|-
TGTGCCAGCAGCTTCTTGACAACTGTGGCCAACACTGAAGCTTTCTTT
CASSFLTTVANTEAFF
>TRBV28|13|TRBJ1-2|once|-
TGTGCCAGCAGTTTGACGGGGATCTATGGCTACACCTTC
CASSLTGIYGYTF
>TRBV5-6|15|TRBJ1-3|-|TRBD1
TGTGCCAGCAGCTTGGTGCGACAGGGCGGAAACACCATATATTTT
CASSLVRQGGNTIYF
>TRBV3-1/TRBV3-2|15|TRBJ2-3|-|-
TGTGCCAGCAGCCAAGTCAGGTTAGCCTCGGATACGCAGTATTTT
CASSQVRLASDTQYF
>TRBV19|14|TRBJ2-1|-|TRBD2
TGTGCCAGTAGTATGGGTCCTAGCGGGGAGGAGCAGTTCTTC
CASSMGPSGEEQFF
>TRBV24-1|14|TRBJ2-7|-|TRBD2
TGTGCCACCATGGGTAGCGGGGGGCGGTACGAGCAGTACTTC
CATMGSGGRYEQYF
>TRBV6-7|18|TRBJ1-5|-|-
TGTGCCAGCAGTTACTCGTCAGGGGCAGTAGGGACCAATCAGCCCCAGCATTTT
CASSYSSGAVGTNQPQHF
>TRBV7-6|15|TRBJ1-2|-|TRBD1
TGTGCCAGCAGCTTAGGGACTGACAGGGACTATGGCTACACCTTC
CASSLGTDRDYGYTF
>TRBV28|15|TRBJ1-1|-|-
TGTGCCAGCAGTCTCACGGGCCCTCTAAGCACTGAAGCTTTCTTT
CASSLTGPLSTEAFF
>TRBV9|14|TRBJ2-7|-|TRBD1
TGTGCCAGCAGCGGCCTTGACAGGGACTACGAGCAGTACTTC
CASSGLDRDYEQYF
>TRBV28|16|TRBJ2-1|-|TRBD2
TGTGCCAGCAGTTTACCCCTATCGGGAGGAGTCAATGAGCAGTTCTTC
CASSLPLSGGVNEQFF
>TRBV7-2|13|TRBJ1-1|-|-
TGTGCCAGCAGCTTAAGGTGGGAGAAAGAAGCTTTCTTT
CASSLRWEKEAFF
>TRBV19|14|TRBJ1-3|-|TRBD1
TGTGCCAGTAGTTGGACAGGGGCTGGAAACACCATATATTTT
CASSWTGAGNTIYF
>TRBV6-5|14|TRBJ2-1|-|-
TGTGCCAGCAGTTACTTGGGGGCAAGGAATGAGCAGTTCTTC
CASSYLGARNEQFF
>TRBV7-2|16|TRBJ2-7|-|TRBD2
TGTGCCAGCAGCTTAGACGCGGGGGGACTAGGCTACGAGCAGTACTTC
CASSLDAGGLGYEQYF
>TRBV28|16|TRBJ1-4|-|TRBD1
TGTGCCAGCAGACCTACAGGGGTTGGGACTAATGAAAAACTGTTTTTT
CASRPTGVGTNEKLFF
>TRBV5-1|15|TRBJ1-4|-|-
TGCGCCAGCAGCTTGGATGGCAGGGCCACTGAAAAACTGTTTTTT
CASSLDGRATEKLFF
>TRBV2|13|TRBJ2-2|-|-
TGTGCCAGCATGAGGGTAGGCGCCGGGGAGCTGTTTTTT
CASMRVGAGELFF
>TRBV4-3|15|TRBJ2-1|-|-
TGCGCCAGCAGCCAAGGGGGCTTACAGGACAATGAGCAGTTCTTC
CASSQGGLQDNEQFF
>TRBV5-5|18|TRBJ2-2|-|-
TGTGCCAGCAGCTTACGTCGGGACACCAACCTTAACACCGGGGAGCTGTTTTTT
CASSLRRDTNLNTGELFF
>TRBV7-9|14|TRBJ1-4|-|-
TGTGCCAGCAGCCTCACGTTAGGAAATGAAAAACTGTTTTTT
CASSLTLGNEKLFF
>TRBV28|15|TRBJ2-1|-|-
TGTGCCTCCAGAAGCGGCCCCGGGCTGTACAATGAGCAGTTCTTC
CASRSGPGLYNEQFF
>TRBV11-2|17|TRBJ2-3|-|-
TGTGCCAGCAGCTCTTACCTGATGGGAGGAGGGACAGATACGCAGTATTTT
CASSSYLMGGGTDTQYF
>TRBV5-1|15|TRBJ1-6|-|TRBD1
TGCGCCAGCAGCTTACCGGGACAGTCTAATTCACCCCTCCACTTT
CASSLPGQSNSPLHF
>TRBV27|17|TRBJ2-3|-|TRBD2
TGTGCCAGCAGTTTATTCGCGGGAGGGCCTAGCACAGATACGCAGTATTTT
CASSLFAGGPSTDTQYF
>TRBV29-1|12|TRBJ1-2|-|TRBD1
TGCAGCGTTGTCGACAGGGAGAGGGGCTACACCTTC
CSVVDRERGYTF
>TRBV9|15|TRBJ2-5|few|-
TGTGCCAGCAGCCCTACTGGTTACCCCGGGGAGACCCAGTACTTC
CASSPTGYPGETQYF
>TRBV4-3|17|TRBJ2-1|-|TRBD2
TGCGCCAGCAGCCAAGATTTTAGCGGGAGACAATACAATGAGCAGTTCTTC
CASSQDFSGRQYNEQFF
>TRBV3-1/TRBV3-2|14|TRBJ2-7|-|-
TGTGCCAGCAGCCAAGTAATCTATTCCTACGAGCAGTACTTC
CASSQVIYSYEQYF
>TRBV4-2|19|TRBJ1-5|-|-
TGTGCCAGCAGCCAAGATGTGTCGGGTCCTGAGAATAGCAATCAGCCCCAGCATTTT
CASSQDVSGPENSNQPQHF